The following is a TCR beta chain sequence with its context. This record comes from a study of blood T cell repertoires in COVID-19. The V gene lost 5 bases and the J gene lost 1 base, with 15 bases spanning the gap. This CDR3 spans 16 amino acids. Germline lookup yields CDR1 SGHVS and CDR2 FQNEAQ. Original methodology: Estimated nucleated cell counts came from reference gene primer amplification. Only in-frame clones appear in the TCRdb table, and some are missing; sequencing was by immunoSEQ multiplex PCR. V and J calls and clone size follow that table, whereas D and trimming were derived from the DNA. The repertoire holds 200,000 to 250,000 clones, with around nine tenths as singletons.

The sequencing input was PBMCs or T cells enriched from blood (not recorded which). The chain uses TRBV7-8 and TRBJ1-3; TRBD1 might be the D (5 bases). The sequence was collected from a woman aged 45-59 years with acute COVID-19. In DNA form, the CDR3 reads TGTGCCAGCAGCCTAGGGGCAGGGTGGTCTGGAAACACCATATATTTT. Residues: CASSLGAGWSGNTIYF.